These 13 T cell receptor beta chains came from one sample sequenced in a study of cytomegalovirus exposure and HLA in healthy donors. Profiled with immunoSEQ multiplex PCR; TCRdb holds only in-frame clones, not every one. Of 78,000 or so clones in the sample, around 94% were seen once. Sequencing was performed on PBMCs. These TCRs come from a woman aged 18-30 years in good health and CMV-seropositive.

The CDR3 loop reads CASSLEELGRVNYGYTF. The CDR3 DNA sequence: TGTGCCAGCAGCTTAGAGGAGCTAGGCCGCGTGAACTATGGCTACACCTTC. The J gene is TRBJ1-2, the V gene TRBV7-9, with D hard to call. Germline V CDR1 and CDR2: SEHNR, FQNEAQ (reference sequence). This CDR3 is built from 17 residues. V lost 1 base and J 2 bases, leaving 17 bases between the germline ends.

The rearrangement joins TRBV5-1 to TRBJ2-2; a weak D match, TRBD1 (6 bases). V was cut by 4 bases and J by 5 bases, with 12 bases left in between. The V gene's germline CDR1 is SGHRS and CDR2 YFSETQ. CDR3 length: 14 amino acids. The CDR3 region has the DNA TGCGCCAGCAGCACCTCACAGGGTACCGGGGAGCTGTTTTTT. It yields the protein CASSTSQGTGELFF.

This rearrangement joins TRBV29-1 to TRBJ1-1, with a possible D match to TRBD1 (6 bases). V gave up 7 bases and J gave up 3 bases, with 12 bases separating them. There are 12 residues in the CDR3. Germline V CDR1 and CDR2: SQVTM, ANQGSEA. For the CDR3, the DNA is TGCAGCGCCAACACAGGGTACACTGAAGCTTTCTTT. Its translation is CSANTGYTEAFF.

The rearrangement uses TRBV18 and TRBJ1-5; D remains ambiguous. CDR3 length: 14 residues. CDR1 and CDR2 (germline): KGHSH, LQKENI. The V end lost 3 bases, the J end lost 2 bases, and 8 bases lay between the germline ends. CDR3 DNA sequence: TGTGCCAGCTCACCGATAGATGGCAATCAGCCCCAGCATTTT. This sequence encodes CASSPIDGNQPQHF.

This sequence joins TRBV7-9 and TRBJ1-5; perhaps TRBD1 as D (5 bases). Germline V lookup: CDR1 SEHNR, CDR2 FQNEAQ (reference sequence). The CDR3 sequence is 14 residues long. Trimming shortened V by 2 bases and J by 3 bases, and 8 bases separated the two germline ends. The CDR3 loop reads CASSLNRPNQPQHF. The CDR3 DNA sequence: TGTGCCAGCAGCTTAAACAGGCCCAATCAGCCCCAGCATTTT.

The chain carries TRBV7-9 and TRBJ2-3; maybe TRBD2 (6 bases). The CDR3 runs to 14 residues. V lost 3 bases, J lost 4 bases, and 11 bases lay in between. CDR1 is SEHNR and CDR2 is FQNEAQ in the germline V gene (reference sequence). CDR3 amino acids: CASSLAAGPDTQYF. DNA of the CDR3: TGTGCCAGCAGCTTGGCTGCGGGACCAGATACGCAGTATTTT.

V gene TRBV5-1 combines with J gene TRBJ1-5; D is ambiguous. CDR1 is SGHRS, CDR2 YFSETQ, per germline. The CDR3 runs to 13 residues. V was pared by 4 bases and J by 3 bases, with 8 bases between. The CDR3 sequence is CASSLTSNQPQHF. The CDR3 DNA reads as TGCGCCAGCAGCCTAACCTCCAATCAGCCCCAGCATTTT.

CDR3 nucleotide sequence: TGCGCCAGCCGGGGACAAATGTGGCCTGAAAAACTGTTTTTT. It codes for CASRGQMWPEKLFF. The rearrangement uses TRBV4-1 and TRBJ1-4, with D perhaps TRBD1 (6 bases). The CDR3 has 14 amino acids. Trimming took 8 bases from V and 7 from J, leaving 17 bases between them. Germline CDR1 is MGHRA and CDR2 is YSYEKL.

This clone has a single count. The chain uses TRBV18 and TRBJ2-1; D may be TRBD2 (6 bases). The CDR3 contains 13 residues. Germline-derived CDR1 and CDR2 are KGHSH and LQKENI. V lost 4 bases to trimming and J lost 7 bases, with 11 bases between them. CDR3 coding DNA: TGTGCCAGCTCACTAGGGGACTCGAATGAGCAGTTCTTC. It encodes CASSLGDSNEQFF.

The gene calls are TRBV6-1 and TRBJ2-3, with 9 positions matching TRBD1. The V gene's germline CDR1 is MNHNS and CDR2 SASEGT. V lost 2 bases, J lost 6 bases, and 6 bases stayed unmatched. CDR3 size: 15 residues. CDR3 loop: CASSESTGGADTQYF. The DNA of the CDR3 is TGTGCCAGCAGTGAATCTACAGGGGGCGCGGATACGCAGTATTTT.

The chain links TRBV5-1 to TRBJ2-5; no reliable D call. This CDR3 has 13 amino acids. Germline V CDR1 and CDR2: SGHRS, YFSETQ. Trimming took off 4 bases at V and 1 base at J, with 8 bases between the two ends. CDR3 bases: TGCGCCAGCAGCCCGGGTTTCCAAGAGACCCAGTACTTC. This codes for CASSPGFQETQYF.

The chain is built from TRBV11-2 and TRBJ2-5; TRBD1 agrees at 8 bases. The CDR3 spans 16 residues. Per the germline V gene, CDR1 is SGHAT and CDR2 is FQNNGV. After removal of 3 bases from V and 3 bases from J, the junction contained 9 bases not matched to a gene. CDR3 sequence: CASSFPQGANKETQYF. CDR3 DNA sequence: TGTGCCAGCAGCTTCCCTCAGGGGGCCAACAAAGAGACCCAGTACTTC.

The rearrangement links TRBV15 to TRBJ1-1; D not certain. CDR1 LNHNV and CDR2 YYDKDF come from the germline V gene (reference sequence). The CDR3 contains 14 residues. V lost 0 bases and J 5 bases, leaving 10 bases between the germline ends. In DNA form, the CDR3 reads TGTGCCACCAGCAGAGATCTACAGACAACTGAAGCTTTCTTT. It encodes CATSRDLQTTEAFF.